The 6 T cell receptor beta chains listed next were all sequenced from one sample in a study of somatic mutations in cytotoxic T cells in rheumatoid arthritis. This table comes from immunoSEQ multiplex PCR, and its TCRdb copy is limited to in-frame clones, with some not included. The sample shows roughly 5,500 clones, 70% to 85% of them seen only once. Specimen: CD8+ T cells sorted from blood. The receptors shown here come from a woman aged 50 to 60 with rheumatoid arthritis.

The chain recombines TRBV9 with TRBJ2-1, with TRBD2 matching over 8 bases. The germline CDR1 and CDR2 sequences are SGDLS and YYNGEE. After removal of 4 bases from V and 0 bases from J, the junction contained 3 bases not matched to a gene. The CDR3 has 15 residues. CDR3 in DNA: TGTGCCAGCAGCTTTAGCGGGGACTCCTACAATGAGCAGTTCTTC. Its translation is CASSFSGDSYNEQFF.

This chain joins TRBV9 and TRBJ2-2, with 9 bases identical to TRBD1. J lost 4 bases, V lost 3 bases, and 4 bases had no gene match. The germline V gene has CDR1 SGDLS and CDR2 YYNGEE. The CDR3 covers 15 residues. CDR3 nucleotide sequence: TGTGCCAGCAGCGGATGGGACAGGGCCACCGGGGAGCTGTTTTTT. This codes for CASSGWDRATGELFF.

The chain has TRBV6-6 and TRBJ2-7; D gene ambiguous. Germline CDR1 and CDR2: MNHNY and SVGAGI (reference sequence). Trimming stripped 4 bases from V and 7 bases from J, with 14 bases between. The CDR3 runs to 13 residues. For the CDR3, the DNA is TGTGCCAGCAGTTCCAGCGAAATCGGTGAGCAGTACTTC. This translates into CASSSSEIGEQYF.

The CDR3: CASSLEFSVNEKLFF. CDR3 DNA: TGTGCCAGCAGCTTAGAGTTTTCAGTCAATGAAAAACTGTTTTTT. The genes are TRBV11-2 and TRBJ1-4; D unresolved. Per germline, CDR1 SGHAT and CDR2 FQNNGV. Trimming left V 0 bases short and J 5 bases short, with 10 bases between. The CDR3 sequence is 15 residues long.

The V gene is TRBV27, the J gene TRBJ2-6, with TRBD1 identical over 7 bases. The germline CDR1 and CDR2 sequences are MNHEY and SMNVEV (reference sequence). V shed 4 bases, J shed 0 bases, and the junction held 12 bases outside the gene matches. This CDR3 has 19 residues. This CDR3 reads CASSYSQGSIFSGANVLTF. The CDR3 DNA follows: TGTGCCAGCAGTTACTCACAGGGGTCCATTTTCTCTGGGGCCAACGTCCTGACTTTC.

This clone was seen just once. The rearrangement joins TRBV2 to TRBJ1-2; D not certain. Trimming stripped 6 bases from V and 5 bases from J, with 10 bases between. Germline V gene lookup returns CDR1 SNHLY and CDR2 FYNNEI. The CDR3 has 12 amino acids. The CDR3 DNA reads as TGTGCCAGCAGCAACAGAAAATATGGCTACACCTTC. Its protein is CASSNRKYGYTF.